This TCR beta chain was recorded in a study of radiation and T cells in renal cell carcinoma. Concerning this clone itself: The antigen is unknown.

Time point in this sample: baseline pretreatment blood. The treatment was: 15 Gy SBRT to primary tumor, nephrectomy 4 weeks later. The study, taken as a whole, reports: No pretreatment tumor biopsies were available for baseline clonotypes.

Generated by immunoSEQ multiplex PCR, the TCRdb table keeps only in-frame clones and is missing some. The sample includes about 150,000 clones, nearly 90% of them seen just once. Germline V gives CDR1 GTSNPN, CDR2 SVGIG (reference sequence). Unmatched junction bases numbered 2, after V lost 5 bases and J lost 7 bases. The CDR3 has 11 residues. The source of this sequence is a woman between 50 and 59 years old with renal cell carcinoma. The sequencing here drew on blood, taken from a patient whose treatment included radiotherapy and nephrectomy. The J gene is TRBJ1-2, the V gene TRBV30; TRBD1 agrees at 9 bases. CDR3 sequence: CAWGTGFGYTF. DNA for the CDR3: TGTGCCTGGGGGACAGGGTTTGGCTACACCTTC.